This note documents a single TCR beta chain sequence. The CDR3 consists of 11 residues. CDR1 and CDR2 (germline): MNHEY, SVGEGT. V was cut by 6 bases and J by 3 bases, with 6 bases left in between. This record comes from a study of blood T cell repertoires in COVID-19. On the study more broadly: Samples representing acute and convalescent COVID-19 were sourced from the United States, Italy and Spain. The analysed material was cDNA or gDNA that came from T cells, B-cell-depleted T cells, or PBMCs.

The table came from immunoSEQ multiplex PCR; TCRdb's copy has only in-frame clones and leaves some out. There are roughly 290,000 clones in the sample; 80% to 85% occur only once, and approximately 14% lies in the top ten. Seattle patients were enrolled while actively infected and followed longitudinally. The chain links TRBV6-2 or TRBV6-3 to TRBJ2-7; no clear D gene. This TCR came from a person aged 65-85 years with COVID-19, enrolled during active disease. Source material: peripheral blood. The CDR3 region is CASSDFYEQYF. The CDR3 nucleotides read TGTGCCAGCAGCGACTTCTACGAGCAGTACTTC.